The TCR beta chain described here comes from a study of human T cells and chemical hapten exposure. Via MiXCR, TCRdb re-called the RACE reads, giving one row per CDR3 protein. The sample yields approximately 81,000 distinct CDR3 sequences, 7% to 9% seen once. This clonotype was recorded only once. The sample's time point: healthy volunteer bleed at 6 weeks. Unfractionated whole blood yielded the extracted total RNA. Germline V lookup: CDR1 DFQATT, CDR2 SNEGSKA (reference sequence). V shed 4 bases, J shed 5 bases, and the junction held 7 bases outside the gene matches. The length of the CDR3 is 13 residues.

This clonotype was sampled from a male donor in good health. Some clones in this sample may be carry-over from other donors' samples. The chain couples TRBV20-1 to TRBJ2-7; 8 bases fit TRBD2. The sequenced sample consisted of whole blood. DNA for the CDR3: TGCAGTGCTACCGGGAGGGCCGGGCACGAGCAGTACTTC. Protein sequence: CSATGRAGHEQYF.